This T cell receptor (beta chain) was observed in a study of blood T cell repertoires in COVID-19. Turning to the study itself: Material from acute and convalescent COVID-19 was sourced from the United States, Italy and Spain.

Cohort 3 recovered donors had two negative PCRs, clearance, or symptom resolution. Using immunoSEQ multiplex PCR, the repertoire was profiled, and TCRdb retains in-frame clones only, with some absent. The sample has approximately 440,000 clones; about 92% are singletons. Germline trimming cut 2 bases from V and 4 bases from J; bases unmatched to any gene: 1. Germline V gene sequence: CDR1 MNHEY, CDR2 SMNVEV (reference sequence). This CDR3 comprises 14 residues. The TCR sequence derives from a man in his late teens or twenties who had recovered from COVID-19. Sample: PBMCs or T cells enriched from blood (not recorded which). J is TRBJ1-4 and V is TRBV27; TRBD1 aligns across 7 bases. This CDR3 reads CASSLTGVNEKLFF. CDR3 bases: TGTGCCAGCAGTTTAACAGGGGTTAATGAAAAACTGTTTTTT.